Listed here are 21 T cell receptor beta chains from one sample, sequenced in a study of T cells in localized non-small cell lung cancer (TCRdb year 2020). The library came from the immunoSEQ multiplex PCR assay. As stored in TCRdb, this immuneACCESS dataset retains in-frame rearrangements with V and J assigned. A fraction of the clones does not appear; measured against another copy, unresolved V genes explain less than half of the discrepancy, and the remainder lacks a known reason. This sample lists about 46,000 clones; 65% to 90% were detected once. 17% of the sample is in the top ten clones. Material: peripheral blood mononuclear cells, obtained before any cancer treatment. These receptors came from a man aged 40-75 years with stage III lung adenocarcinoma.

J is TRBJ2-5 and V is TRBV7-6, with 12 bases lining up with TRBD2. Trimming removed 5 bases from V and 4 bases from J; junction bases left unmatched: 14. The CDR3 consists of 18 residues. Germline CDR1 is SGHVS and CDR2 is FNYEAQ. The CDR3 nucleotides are TGTGCCAGCAGCCTCCTGGTAGTGGCTAGCGGGGGGGTAGAGACCCAGTACTTC. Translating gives CASSLLVVASGGVETQYF.

CDR3 bases: TGTGCCAGCAGCGTAGGGGTAGCGGGGTACCAAGAGACCCAGTACTTC. It translates to CASSVGVAGYQETQYF. The chain combines TRBV9 with TRBJ2-5; TRBD2 matches 8 bases. J gave up 0 bases and V 0 bases, and 4 bases lay outside the gene matches. The CDR3 sequence is 16 residues long. Germline CDR1 reads SGDLS; CDR2 reads YYNGEE.

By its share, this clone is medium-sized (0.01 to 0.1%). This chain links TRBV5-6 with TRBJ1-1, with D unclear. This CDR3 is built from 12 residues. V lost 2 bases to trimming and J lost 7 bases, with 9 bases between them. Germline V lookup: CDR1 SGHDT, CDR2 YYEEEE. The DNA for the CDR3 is TGTGCCAGCAGCTTCTCGTGGGATGAAGCTTTCTTT. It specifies CASSFSWDEAFF. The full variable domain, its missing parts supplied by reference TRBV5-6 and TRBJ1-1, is DAGVTQSPTHLIKTRGQQVTLRCSPKSGHDTVSWYQQALGQGPQFIFQYYEEEERQRGNFPDRFSGHQFPNYSSELNVNALLLGDSALYLCASSFSWDEAFFGQGTRLTVV.

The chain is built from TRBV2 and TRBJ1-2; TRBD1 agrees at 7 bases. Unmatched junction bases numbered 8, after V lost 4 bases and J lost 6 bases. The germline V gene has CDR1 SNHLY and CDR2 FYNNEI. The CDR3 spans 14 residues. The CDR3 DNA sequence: TGTGCCAGCAGTGCGGACAGGTCCTATAATGGCTACACCTTC. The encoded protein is CASSADRSYNGYTF. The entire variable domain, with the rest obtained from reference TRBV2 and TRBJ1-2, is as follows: EPEVTQTPSHQVTQMGQEVILRCVPISNHLYFYWYRQILGQKVEFLVSFYNNEISEKSEIFDDQFSVERPDGSNFTLKIRSTKLEDSAMYFCASSADRSYNGYTFGSGTRLTVV.

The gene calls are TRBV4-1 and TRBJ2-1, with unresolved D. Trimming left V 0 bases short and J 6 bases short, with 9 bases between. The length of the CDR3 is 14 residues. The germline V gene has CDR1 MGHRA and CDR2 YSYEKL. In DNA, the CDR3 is TGCGCCAGCAGCCAAGACCACTACCGCAATGAGCAGTTCTTC. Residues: CASSQDHYRNEQFF.

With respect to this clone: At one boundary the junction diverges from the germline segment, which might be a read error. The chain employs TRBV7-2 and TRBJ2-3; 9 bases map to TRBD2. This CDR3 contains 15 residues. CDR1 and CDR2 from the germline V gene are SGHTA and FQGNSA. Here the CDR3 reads CASTQGRGGTDTQYF. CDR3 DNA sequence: TGTGCCAGCACCCAAGGGCGGGGGGGCACGGATACGCAGTATTTT.

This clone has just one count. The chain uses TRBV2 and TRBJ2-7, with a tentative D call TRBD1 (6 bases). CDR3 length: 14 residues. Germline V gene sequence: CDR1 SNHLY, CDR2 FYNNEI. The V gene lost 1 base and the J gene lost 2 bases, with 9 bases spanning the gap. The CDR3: CASSEGTAAYEQYF. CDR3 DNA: TGTGCCAGCAGTGAAGGGACAGCAGCCTACGAGCAGTACTTC.

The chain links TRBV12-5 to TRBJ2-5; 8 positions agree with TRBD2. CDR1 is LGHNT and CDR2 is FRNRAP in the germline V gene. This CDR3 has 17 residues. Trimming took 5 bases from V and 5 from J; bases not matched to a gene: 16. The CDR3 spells CASGPLSGVVSEETQYF. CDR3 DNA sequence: TGTGCTAGTGGTCCACTTAGCGGGGTTGTTTCAGAGGAGACCCAGTACTTC.

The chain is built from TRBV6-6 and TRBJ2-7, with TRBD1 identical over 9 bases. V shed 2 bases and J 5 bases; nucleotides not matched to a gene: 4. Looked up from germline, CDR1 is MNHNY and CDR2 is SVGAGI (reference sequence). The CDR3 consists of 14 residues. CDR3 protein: CASSYGGTGNEQYF. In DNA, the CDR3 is TGTGCCAGCAGTTACGGGGGGACAGGGAACGAGCAGTACTTC.

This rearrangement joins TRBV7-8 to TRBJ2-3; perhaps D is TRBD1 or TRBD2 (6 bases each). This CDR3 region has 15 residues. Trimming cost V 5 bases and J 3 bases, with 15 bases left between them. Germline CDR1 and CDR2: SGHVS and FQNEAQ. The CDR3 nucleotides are TGTGCCAGCAGCCACCGACTAGGGGGAACAGATACGCAGTATTTT. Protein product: CASSHRLGGTDTQYF.

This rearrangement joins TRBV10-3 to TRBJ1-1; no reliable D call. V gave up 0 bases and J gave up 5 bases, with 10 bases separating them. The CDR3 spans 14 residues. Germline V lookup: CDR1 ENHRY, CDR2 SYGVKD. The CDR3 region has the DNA TGTGCCATCAGTGAGTCTGAGGGTCGAACTGAAGCTTTCTTT. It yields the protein CAISESEGRTEAFF.

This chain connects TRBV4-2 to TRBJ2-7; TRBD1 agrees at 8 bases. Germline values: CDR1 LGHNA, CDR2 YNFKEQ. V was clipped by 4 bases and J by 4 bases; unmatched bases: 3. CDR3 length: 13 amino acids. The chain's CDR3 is CASSRDRTYEQYF. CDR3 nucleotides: TGTGCCAGCAGCCGGGACAGGACATACGAGCAGTACTTC.

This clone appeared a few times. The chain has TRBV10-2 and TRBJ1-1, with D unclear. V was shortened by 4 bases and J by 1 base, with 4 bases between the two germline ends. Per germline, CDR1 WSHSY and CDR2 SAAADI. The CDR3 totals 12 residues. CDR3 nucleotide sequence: TGCGCCAGCAGTGTTCAGAACACTGAAGCTTTCTTT. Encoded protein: CASSVQNTEAFF.

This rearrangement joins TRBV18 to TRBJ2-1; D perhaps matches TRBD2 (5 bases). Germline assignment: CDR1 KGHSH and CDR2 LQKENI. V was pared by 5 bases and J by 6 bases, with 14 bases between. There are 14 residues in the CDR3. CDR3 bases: TGTGCCAGCTCAGGAGGACCTCTCAGCAATGAGCAGTTCTTC. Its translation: CASSGGPLSNEQFF.

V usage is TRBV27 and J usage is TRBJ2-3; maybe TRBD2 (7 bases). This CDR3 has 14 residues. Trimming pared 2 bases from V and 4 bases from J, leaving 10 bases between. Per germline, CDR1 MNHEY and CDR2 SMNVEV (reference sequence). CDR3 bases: TGTGCCAGCAGTTTAGGGGGGGCCGCAGATACGCAGTATTTT. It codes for CASSLGGAADTQYF.

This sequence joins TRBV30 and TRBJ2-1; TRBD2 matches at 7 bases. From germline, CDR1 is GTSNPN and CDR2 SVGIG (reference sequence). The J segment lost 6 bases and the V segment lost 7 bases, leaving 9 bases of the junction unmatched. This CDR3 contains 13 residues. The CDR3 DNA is TGTGCCTTTAACCCCACTAGCGTCAATGAGCAGTTCTTC. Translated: CAFNPTSVNEQFF.

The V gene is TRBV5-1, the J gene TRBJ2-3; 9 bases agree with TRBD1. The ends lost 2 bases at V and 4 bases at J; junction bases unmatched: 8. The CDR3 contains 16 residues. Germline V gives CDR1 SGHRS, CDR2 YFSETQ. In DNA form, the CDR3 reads TGCGCCAGCAGCTTTGCCGGGACAGGGCACGCAGATACGCAGTATTTT. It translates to CASSFAGTGHADTQYF.

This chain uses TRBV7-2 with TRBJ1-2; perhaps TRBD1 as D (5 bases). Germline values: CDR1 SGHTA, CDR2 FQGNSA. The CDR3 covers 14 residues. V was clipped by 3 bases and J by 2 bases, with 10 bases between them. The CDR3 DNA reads TGTGCCAGCAGCTTCCCGGGACGGAACTATGGCTACACCTTC. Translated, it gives CASSFPGRNYGYTF.

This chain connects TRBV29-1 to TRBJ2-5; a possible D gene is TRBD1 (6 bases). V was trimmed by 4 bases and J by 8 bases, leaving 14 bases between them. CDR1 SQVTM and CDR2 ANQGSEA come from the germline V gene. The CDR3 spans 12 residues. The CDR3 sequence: CSVAISGTTQYF. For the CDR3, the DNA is TGCAGCGTTGCTATTTCGGGGACAACCCAGTACTTC.

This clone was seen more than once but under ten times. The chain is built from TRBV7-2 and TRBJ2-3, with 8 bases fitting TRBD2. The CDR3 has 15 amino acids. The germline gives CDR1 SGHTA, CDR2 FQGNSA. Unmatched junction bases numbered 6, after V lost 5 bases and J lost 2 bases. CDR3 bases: TGTGCCAGCAGCATGACTAGCGCGTACACAGATACGCAGTATTTT. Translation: CASSMTSAYTDTQYF.

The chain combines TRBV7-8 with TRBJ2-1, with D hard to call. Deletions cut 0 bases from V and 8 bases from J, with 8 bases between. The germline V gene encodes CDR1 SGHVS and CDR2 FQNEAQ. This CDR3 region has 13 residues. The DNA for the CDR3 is TGTGCCAGCAGCTTAGCGTTTGGCGATGAGCAGTTCTTC. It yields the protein CASSLAFGDEQFF. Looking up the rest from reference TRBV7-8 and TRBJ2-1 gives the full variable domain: GAGVSQSPRYKVAKRGQDVALRCDPISGHVSLFWYQQALGQGPEFLTYFQNEAQLDKSGLPSDRFFAERPEGSVSTLKIQRTQQEDSAVYLCASSLAFGDEQFFGPGTRLTVL.